The source of this T cell receptor beta chain is a study of human T cells and chemical hapten exposure. The time point was: patch test 1, 2 weeks after DPC sensitization. Documented treatment: therapeutic diphenylcyclopropenone sensitization with weekly scalp DPC. TCRdb processed the RACE reads anew with MiXCR; each CDR3 protein has one entry. In the table there are about 340,000 distinct CDR3 sequences, 6% to 8.5% of which are singletons. This sequence was found in a woman aged 18-29 years with alopecia areata. Some clones in this sample may be carry-over from other donors' samples. This specimen was whole blood, taken in connection with sensitization to the hapten diphenylcyclopropenone (DPC).

CDR3 DNA: TGTGCCAGCAGCGTAGAGGATAATTCACCCCTCCACTTT. Translating gives CASSVEDNSPLHF. The rearrangement joins TRBV9 to TRBJ1-6; D is undetermined. CDR3 size: 13 residues. Germline lookup yields CDR1 SGDLS and CDR2 YYNGEE. The V end was cut by 0 bases, the J end by 5 bases, with 3 bases between.